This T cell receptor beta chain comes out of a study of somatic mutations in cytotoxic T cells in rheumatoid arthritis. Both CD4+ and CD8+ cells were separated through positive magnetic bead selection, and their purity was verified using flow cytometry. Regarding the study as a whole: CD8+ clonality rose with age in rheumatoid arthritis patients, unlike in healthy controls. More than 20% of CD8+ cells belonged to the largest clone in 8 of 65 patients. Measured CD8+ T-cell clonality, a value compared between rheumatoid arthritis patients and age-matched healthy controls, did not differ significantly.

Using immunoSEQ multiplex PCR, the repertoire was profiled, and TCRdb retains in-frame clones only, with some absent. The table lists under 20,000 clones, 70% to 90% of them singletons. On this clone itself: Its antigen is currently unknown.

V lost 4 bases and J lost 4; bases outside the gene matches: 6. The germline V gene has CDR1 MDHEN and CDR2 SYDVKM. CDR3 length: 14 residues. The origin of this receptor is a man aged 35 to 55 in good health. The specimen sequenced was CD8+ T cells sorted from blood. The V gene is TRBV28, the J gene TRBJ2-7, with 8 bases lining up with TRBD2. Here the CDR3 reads CASSSGRAGYEQYF. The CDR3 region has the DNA TGTGCCAGCAGTTCCGGGAGGGCCGGGTACGAGCAGTACTTC.